This entry lists 13 T cell receptor beta chains sequenced from one sample in a study of glioma-infiltrating T cells after dendritic cell vaccination (dated by TCRdb to 2016 to 2017). The protocol used for the library was the immunoSEQ multiplex PCR assay. TCRdb stores this immuneACCESS table with in-frame sequences only. Part of the clones is absent; in the studies checked, under half of the shortfall reflects unresolved V genes, and no reason is known for the rest. The sample table lists about 90,000 clones, 83% of them with a count of one. 5.5% to 8% of the sample goes to the ten largest clones. The sample's time point label, in plain terms: after dendritic cell vaccination, including at tumor progression/relapse. Sequenced material: blood, taken after dendritic cell vaccination. These receptors were taken from a human donor with glioblastoma.

This CDR3 is CASSEDAGGIDQPQHF. In DNA form, the CDR3 reads TGTGCCAGCAGTGAAGACGCAGGGGGGATCGATCAGCCCCAGCATTTT. This rearrangement joins TRBV2 to TRBJ1-5, with TRBD1 matching over 7 bases. The CDR3 sequence is 16 residues long. The germline gives CDR1 SNHLY, CDR2 FYNNEI. V lost 1 base to trimming and J lost 5 bases; unmatched junction nucleotides: 8.

The chain is built from TRBV5-1 and TRBJ2-5, with D maybe TRBD1 (5 bases). The CDR3 runs 15 residues. The germline CDR1 and CDR2 sequences are SGHRS and YFSETQ. Between the trimmed V and J ends, which lost 0 bases and 5 bases, there was a span of 14 bases. CDR3 sequence: CASSLGAGLGETQYF. CDR3 bases: TGCGCCAGCAGCTTGGGGGCAGGGTTGGGGGAGACCCAGTACTTC.

This chain uses TRBV7-3 with TRBJ1-1, with 10 bases aligning to TRBD1. The J segment lost 5 bases and the V segment lost 4 bases, leaving 4 bases of the junction unmatched. Germline-derived CDR1 and CDR2 are SGHTA and FQGTGA. The CDR3 spans 14 residues. CDR3 sequence reads: CASSSRDRGTEAFF. The DNA of the CDR3 is TGTGCCAGCAGCTCTCGGGACAGGGGAACTGAAGCTTTCTTT.

The chain couples TRBV10-3 to TRBJ1-4, with D unresolved. Germline CDR1 is ENHRY and CDR2 is SYGVKD. The V gene lost 0 bases and the J gene lost 0 bases, with 8 bases spanning the gap. This CDR3 is 16 amino acids long. CDR3 coding DNA: TGTGCCATCAGTGAGTCTAGGGAGGCAACTAATGAAAAACTGTTTTTT. The encoded protein is CAISESREATNEKLFF.

V is TRBV5-1 and J is TRBJ1-2, with unresolved D. The V end was cut by 1 base, the J end by 8 bases, with 24 bases between. The CDR3 contains 17 residues. From germline, CDR1 is SGHRS and CDR2 YFSETQ. CDR3 in DNA: TGCGCCAGCAGCTTGAACCCTATCGGGTCATATGAGCGGGGCTACACCTTC. It is translated as CASSLNPIGSYERGYTF.

DNA of the CDR3: TGTGCCAGCAGCTCACAGGGTTCCGAGCAGTACTTC. Translated, it gives CASSSQGSEQYF. V usage is TRBV7-2 and J usage is TRBJ2-5; the D gene is possibly TRBD1 (6 bases). TRBJ2-7 explains the end of the DNA better; the J call may be wrong. This CDR3 is 12 amino acids long. Germline-derived CDR1 and CDR2 are SGHTA and FQGNSA.

The CDR3 nucleotides read TGTGCCACCAGTAACGCAGGGGCAGCTAGCACAGATACGCAGTATTTT. Translating it yields CATSNAGAASTDTQYF. This chain joins TRBV15 and TRBJ2-3; perhaps TRBD1 as D (6 bases). The CDR3 sequence is 16 residues long. V lost 6 bases and J 0 bases, leaving 16 bases between the germline ends. Germline V gives CDR1 LNHNV, CDR2 YYDKDF (reference sequence). The variable domain in full, completed from reference TRBV15 and TRBJ2-3, reads DAMVIQNPRYQVTQFGKPVTLSCSQTLNHNVMYWYQQKSSQAPKLLFHYYDKDFNNEADTPDNFQSRRPNTSFCFLDIRSPGLGDTAMYLCATSNAGAASTDTQYFGPGTRLTVL.

This sequence joins TRBV1 and TRBJ1-6; TRBD1 is taken as the D call from the table, unchecked against the DNA. TRBV1 is deemed a pseudogene. The length of the CDR3 is 16 residues. The CDR3 loop reads CTSSQDCRSYNSPLHF. As DNA, the CDR3 is TGCACCAGCAGCCAAGATTGCAGATCCTATAATTCACCCCTCCACTTT.

CDR3 DNA: TGTGCCAGCTCACCGGGGACGGGGGAGGATGAAAAACTGTTTTTT. Its translation: CASSPGTGEDEKLFF. The gene calls are TRBV18 and TRBJ1-4; a weak D match, TRBD1 (5 bases). CDR1 is KGHSH, CDR2 LQKENI, per germline. Trimming cost V 3 bases and J 6 bases, with 14 bases left between them. There are 15 residues in the CDR3.

The V and J genes are TRBV4-1 and TRBJ2-4, with a possible D match to TRBD1 (5 bases). The CDR3 consists of 15 residues. The ends were cut back, 5 bases at V and 0 bases at J, with 11 bases in the middle. Germline lookup yields CDR1 MGHRA and CDR2 YSYEKL. Here the CDR3 reads CASSDDRLAKNIQYF. CDR3 DNA: TGCGCCAGCAGCGATGACAGATTAGCCAAAAACATTCAGTACTTC.

V is TRBV2 and J is TRBJ1-2; 8 bases are a match to TRBD1. Germline-derived CDR1 and CDR2 are SNHLY and FYNNEI. The CDR3 has 14 amino acids. J was trimmed by 8 bases and V by 8 bases; bases with no gene match: 13. In nucleotides, the CDR3 is TGTGCCAGCGGACCAGGGGGCTCCCGCGCGGGCTACACCTTC. Translation: CASGPGGSRAGYTF.

J is TRBJ1-2 and V is TRBV11-2, with 8 bases fitting TRBD1. J was trimmed by 6 bases and V by 2 bases; bases with no gene match: 2. Looked up from germline, CDR1 is SGHAT and CDR2 is FQNNGV. CDR3 size: 13 residues. DNA of the CDR3: TGTGCCAGCAGCTTATTACAGGGGGATGGCTACACCTTC. This translates into CASSLLQGDGYTF.

CDR3 bases: TGTGCCAGCAGCTTTGGTCAGGGGGCGAAGGGTGGCTACACCTTC. It specifies CASSFGQGAKGGYTF. V is TRBV5-4 and J is TRBJ1-2, with TRBD1 identical over 8 bases. The germline gives CDR1 SGHNT, CDR2 YYREEE (reference sequence). With 2 bases clipped from V and 7 bases from J, the junction kept 10 bases outside the gene matches. The CDR3 has 15 residues.